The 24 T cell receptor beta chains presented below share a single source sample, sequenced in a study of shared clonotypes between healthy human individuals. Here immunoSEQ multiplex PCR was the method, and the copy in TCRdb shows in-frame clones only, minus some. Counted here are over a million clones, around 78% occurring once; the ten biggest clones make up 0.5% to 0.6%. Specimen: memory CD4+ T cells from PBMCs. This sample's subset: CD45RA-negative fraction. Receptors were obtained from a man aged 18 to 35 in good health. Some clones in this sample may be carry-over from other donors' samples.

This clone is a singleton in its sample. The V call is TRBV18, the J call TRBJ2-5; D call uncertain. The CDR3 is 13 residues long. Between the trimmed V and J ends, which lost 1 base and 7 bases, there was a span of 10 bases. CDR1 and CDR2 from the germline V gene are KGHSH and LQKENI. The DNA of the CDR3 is TGTGCCAGCTCACCACTCCCCGGCGGGACCCAGTACTTC. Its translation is CASSPLPGGTQYF.

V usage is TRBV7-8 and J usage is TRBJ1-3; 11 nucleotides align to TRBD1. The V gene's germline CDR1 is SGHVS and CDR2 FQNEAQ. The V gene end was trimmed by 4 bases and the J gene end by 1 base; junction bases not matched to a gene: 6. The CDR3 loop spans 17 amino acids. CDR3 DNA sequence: TGTGCCAGCAGCTGGGTTGGGACAGGGGGTTCTGGAAACACCATATATTTT. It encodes CASSWVGTGGSGNTIYF.

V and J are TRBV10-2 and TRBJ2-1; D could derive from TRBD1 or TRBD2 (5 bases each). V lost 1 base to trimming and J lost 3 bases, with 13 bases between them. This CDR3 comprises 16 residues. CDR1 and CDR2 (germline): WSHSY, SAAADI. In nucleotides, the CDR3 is TGCGCCAGCAGTGAGTTGGGGCTAGCCTTCTACAATGAGCAGTTCTTC. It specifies CASSELGLAFYNEQFF.

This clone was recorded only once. The CDR3 reads CASSYPSGDTEAFF. CDR3 bases: TGTGCCAGCAGCTACCCCTCCGGGGACACTGAAGCTTTCTTT. This chain links TRBV5-4 with TRBJ1-1; no firm D call. The CDR3 is 14 amino acids. V was cut by 3 bases and J by 3 bases, with 12 bases left in between. Germline CDR1 and CDR2: SGHNT and YYREEE (reference sequence).

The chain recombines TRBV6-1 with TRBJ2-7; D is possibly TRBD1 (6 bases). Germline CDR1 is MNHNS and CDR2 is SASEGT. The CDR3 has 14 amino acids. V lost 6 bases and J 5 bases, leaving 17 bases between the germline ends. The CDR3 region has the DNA TGTGCCAGCAGGACACAGGGAATAAGGCACGAGCAGTACTTC. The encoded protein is CASRTQGIRHEQYF.

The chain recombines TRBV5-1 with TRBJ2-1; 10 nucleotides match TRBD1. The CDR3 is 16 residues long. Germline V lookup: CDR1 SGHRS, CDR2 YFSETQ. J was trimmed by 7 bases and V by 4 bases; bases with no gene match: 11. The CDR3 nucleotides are TGCGCCAGCAGCACGGGTTTGACAGGGGGCGGGAATGAGCAGTTCTTC. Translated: CASSTGLTGGGNEQFF.

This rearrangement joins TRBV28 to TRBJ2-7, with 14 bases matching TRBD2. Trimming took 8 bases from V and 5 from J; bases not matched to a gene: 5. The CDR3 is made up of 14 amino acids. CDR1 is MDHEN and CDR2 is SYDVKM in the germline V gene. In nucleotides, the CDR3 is TGTGCCAGCCTGACTAGCGGGAGGGCTGACGAGCAGTACTTC. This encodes CASLTSGRADEQYF. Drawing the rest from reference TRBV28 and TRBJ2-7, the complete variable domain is DVKVTQSSRYLVKRTGEKVFLECVQDMDHENMFWYRQDPGLGLRLIYFSYDVKMKEKGDIPEGYSVSREKKERFSLILESASTNQTSMYLCASLTSGRADEQYFGPGTRLTVT.

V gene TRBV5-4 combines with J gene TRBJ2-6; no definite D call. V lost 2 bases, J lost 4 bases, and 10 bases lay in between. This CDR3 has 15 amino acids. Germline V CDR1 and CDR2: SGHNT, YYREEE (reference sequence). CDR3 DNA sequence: TGTGCCAGCAGCTTTATGGCGCCCGGGGCCAACGTCCTGACTTTC. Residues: CASSFMAPGANVLTF.

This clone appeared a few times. The CDR3 bases are TGTGCCAGCAGTTACGGGGGACAGGCAGAGACCCAGTACTTC. This encodes CASSYGGQAETQYF. V usage is TRBV6-6 and J usage is TRBJ2-5; TRBD1 aligns across 8 bases. Germline-derived CDR1 and CDR2 are MNHNY and SVGAGI (reference sequence). The CDR3 is 14 residues long. V lost 2 bases and J lost 4; bases outside the gene matches: 3.

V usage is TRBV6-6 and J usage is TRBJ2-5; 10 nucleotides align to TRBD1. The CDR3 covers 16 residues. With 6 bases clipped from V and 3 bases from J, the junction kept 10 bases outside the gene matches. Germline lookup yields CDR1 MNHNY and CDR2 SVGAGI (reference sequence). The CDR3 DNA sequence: TGTGCCAGCAGCACTTATTCCGGACAGGGGGAAGAGACCCAGTACTTC. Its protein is CASSTYSGQGEETQYF.

This CDR3 is CASSLSSGSYNEQFF. Written as DNA, the CDR3 is TGCGCCAGCAGCCTCTCTAGCGGGAGCTACAATGAGCAGTTCTTC. The chain recombines TRBV5-1 with TRBJ2-1; 10 positions match TRBD2. The CDR3 sequence is 15 residues long. J lost 3 bases, V lost 4 bases, and 4 bases had no gene match. In germline, CDR1 is SGHRS, CDR2 YFSETQ.

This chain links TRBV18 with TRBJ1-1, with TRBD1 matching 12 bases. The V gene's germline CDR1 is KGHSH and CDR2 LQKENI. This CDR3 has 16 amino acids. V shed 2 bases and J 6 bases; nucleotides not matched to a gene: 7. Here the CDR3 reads CASSPMGQGAGSEAFF. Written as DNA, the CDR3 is TGTGCCAGCTCACCAATGGGACAGGGGGCAGGCTCTGAAGCTTTCTTT.

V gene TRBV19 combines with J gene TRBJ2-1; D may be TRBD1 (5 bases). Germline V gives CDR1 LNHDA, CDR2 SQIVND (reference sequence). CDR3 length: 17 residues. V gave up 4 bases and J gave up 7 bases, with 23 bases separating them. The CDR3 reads CASSTRPFGRVGNEQFF. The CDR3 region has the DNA TGTGCCAGTAGTACGAGACCCTTCGGCAGGGTTGGGAATGAGCAGTTCTTC.

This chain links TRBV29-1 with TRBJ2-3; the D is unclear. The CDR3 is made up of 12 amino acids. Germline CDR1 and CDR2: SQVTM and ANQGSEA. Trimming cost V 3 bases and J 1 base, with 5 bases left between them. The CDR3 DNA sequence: TGCAGCGTTGACCCGCGCACAGATACGCAGTATTTT. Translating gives CSVDPRTDTQYF.

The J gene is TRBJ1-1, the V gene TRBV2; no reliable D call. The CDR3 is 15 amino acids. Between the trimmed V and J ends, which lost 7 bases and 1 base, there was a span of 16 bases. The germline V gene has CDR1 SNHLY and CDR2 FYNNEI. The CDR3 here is CASTYLSSGNTEAFF. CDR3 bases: TGTGCCAGCACCTACCTCAGCTCGGGGAACACTGAAGCTTTCTTT.

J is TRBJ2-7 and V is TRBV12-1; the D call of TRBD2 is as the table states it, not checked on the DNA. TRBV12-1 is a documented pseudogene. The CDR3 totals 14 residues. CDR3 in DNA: TGTGCCAGCAGAGCCGGGACTAGCTCCCACGAGCAGTACTTC. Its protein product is CASRAGTSSHEQYF.

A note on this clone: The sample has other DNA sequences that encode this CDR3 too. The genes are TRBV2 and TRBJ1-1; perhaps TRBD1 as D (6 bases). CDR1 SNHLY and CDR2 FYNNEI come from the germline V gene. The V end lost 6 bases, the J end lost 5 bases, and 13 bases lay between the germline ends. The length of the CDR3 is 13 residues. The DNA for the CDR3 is TGTGCCAGCAGCAGGGGCGGGGATACTGAAGCTTTCTTT. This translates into CASSRGGDTEAFF.

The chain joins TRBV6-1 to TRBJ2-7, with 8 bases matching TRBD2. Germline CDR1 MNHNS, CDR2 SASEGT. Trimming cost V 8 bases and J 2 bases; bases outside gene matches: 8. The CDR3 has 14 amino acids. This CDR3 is CASPSAGAAYEQYF. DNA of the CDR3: TGTGCCAGCCCCTCAGCGGGAGCTGCCTACGAGCAGTACTTC.

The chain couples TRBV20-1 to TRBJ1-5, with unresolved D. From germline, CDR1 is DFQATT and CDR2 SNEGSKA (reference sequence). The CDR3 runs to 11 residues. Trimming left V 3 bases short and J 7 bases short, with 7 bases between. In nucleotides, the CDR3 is TGCAGTGCTAGTAGGGTGCAGCCCCAGCATTTT. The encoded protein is CSASRVQPQHF.

The CDR3 loop is CASSSDRGNTGELFF. The CDR3, as DNA: TGTGCCAGCAGCTCCGACAGGGGGAACACCGGGGAGCTGTTTTTT. The chain has TRBV5-6 and TRBJ2-2, with 8 nucleotides matching TRBD1. Trimming took 3 bases from V and 1 from J; bases not matched to a gene: 2. CDR1 is SGHDT, CDR2 YYEEEE, per germline. The CDR3 runs to 15 residues.

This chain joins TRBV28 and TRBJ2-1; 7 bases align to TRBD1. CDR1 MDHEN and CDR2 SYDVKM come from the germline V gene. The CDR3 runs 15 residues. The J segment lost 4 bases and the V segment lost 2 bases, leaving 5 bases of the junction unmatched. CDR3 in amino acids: CASSLRQGPYNEQFF. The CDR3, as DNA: TGTGCCAGCAGTTTAAGACAGGGCCCATACAATGAGCAGTTCTTC. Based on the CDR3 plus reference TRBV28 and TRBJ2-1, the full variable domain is DVKVTQSSRYLVKRTGEKVFLECVQDMDHENMFWYRQDPGLGLRLIYFSYDVKMKEKGDIPEGYSVSREKKERFSLILESASTNQTSMYLCASSLRQGPYNEQFFGPGTRLTVL.

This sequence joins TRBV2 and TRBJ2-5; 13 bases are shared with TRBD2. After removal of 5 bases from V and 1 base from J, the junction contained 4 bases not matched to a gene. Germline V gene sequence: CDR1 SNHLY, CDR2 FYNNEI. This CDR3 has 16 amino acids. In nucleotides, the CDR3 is TGTGCCAGCAGTTCTGGGACTAGCGGGATCCAAGAGACCCAGTACTTC. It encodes CASSSGTSGIQETQYF.

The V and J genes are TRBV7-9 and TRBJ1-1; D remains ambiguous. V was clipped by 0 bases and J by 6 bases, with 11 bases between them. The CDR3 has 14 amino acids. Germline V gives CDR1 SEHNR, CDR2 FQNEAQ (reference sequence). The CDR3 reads CASSLAVVSAEAFF. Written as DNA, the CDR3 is TGTGCCAGCAGCTTAGCAGTAGTTTCCGCTGAAGCTTTCTTT.

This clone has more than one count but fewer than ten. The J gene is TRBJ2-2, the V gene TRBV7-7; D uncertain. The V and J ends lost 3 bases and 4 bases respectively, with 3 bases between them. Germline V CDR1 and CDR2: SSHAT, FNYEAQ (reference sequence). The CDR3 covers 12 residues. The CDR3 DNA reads TGTGCCAGCAGCTTCGCCACCGGGGAGCTGTTTTTT. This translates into CASSFATGELFF.